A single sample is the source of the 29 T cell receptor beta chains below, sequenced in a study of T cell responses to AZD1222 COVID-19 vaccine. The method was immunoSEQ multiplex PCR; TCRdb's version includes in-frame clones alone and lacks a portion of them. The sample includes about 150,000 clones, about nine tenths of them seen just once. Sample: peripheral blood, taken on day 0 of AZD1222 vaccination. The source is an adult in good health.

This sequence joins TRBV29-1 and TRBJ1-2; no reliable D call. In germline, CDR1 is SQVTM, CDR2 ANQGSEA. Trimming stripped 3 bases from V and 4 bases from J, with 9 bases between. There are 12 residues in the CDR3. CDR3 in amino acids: CSVDPGSYGYTF. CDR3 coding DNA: TGCAGCGTTGACCCAGGCAGCTATGGCTACACCTTC.

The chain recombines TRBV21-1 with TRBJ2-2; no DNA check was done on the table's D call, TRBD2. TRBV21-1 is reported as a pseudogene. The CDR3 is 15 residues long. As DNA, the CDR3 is TGTGCCAGCAGCAACCTGGCCATCCGAGGGGGGGAGCTGTTTTTT. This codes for CASSNLAIRGGELFF.

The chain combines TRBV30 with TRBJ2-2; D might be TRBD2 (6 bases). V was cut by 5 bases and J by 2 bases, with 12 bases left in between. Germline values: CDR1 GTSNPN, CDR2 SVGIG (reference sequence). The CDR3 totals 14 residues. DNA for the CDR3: TGTGCCTGGTTGGCTAGCGCAAACACCGGGGAGCTGTTTTTT. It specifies CAWLASANTGELFF.

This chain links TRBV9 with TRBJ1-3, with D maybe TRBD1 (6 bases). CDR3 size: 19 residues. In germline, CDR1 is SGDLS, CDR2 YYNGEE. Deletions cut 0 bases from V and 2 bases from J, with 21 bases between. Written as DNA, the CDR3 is TGTGCCAGCAGCGTAGTGGGCAGTGGGCAGGGGTCCGCTGGAAACACCATATATTTT. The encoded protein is CASSVVGSGQGSAGNTIYF.

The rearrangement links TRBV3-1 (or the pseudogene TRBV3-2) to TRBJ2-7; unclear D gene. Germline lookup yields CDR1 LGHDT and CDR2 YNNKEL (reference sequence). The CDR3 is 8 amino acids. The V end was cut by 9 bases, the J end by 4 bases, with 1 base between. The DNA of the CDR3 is TGTGCCAGGTACGAGCAGTACTTC. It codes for CARYEQYF.

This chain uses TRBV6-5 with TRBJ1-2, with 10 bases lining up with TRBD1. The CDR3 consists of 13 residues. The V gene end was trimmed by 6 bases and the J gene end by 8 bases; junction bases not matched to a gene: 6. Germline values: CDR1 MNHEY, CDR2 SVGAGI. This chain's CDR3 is CASSTTGGDGYTF. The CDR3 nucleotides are TGTGCCAGCAGCACGACAGGGGGCGACGGCTACACCTTC.

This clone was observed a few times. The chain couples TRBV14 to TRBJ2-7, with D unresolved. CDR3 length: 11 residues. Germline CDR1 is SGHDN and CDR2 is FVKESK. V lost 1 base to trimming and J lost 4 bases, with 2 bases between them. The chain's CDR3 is CASSQGYEQYF. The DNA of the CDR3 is TGTGCCAGCAGCCAAGGTTACGAGCAGTACTTC.

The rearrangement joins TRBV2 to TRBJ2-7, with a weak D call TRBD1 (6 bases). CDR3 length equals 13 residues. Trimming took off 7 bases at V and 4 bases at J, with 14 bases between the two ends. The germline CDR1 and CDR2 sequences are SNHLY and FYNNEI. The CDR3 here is CASNNRESYEQYF. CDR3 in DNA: TGTGCCAGCAATAACAGGGAAAGTTACGAGCAGTACTTC.

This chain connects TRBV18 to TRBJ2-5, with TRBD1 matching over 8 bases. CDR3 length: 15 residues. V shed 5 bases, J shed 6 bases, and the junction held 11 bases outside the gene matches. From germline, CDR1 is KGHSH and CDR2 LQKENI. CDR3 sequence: CASSSWTGISKTQYF. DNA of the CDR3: TGTGCCAGCTCAAGCTGGACAGGGATCTCAAAGACCCAGTACTTC.

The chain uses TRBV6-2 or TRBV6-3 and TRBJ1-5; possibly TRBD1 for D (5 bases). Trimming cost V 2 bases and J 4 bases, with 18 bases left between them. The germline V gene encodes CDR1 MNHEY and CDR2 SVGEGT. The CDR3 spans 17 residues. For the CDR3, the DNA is TGTGCCAGCAGTTACCCAGTCGTAGGGGTCCCAAATCAGCCCCAGCATTTT. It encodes CASSYPVVGVPNQPQHF.

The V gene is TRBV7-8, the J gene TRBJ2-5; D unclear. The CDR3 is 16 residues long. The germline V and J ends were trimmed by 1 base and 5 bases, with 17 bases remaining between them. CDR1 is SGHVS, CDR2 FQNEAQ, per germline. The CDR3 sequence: CASSLGGPYNRETQYF. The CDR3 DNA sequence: TGTGCCAGCAGCTTAGGTGGTCCCTACAATCGGGAGACCCAGTACTTC.

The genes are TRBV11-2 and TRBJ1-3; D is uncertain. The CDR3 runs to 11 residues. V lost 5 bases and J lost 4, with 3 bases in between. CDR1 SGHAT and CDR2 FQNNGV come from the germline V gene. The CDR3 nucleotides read TGTGCCAGCAGCCTAGGAAACACCATATATTTT. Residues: CASSLGNTIYF.

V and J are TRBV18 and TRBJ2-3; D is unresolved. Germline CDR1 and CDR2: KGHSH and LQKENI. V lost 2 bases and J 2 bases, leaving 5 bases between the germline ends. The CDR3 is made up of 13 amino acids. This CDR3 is CASSPKATDTQYF. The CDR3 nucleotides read TGTGCCAGCTCACCAAAGGCCACAGATACGCAGTATTTT.

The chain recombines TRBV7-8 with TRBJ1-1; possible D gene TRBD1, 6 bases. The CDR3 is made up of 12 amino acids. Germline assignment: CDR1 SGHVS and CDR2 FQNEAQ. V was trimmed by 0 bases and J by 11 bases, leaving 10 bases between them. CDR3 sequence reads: CASSLAVGGAFF. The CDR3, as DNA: TGTGCCAGCAGCTTAGCGGTAGGGGGGGCTTTCTTT.

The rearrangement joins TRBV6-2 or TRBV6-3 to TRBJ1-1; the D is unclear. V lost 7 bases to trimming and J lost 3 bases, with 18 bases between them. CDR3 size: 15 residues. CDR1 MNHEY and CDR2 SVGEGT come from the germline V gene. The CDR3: CASTPGQVRYTEAFF. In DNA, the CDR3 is TGTGCCAGCACCCCCGGGCAGGTCAGGTACACTGAAGCTTTCTTT.

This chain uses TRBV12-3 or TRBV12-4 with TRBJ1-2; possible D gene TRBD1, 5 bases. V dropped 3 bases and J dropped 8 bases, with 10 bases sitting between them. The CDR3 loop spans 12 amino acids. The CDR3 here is CASSFGGTGYTF. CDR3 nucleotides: TGTGCCAGCAGTTTCGGGGGGACCGGCTACACCTTC.

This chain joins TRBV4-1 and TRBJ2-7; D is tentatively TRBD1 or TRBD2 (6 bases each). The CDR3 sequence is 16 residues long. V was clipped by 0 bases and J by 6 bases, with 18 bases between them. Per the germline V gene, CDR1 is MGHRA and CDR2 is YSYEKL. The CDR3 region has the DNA TGCGCCAGCAGCCAAGATGGGGTAGGGGGGTATGGCGAGCAGTACTTC. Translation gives CASSQDGVGGYGEQYF.

CDR3 DNA sequence: TGTGCCAGCAGGTTGTCATACGAGCAGTACTTC. Its translation is CASRLSYEQYF. The chain joins TRBV11-2 to TRBJ2-7, with D unclear. Trimming took off 6 bases at V and 4 bases at J, with 7 bases between the two ends. The CDR3 contains 11 residues. The germline CDR1 and CDR2 sequences are SGHAT and FQNNGV.

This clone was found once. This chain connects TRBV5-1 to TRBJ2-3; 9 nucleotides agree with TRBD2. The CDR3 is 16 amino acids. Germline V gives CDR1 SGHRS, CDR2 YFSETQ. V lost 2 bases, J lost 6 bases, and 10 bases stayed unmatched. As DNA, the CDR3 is TGCGCCAGCAGCTTCCCTAGCGGGGAGGGTTCTGATACGCAGTATTTT. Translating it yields CASSFPSGEGSDTQYF.

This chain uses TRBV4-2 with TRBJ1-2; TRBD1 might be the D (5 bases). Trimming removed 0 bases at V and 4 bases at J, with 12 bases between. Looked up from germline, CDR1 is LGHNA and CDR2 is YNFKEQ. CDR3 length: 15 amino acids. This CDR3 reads CASSQDGAGSYGYTF. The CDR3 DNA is TGTGCCAGCAGCCAAGATGGGGCAGGAAGCTATGGCTACACCTTC.

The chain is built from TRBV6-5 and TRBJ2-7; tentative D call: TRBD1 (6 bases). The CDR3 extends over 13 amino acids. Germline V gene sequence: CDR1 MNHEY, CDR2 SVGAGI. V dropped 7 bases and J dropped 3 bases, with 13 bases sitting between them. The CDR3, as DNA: TGTGCCAGCACCCAGGGGAACGGCTACGAGCAGTACTTC. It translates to CASTQGNGYEQYF.

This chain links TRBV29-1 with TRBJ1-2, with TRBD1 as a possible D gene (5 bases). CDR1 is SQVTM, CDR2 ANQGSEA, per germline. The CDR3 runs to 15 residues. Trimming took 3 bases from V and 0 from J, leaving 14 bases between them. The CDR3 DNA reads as TGCAGCGTTGATAGGGCAGGGAGTTCTAACTATGGCTACACCTTC. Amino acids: CSVDRAGSSNYGYTF.

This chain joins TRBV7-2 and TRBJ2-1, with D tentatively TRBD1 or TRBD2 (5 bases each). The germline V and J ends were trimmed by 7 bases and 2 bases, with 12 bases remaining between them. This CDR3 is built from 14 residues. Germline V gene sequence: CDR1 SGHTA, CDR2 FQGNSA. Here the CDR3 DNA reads TGTGCCAGCAACCGGCCGGGGCCCTACAATGAGCAGTTCTTC. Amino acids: CASNRPGPYNEQFF.

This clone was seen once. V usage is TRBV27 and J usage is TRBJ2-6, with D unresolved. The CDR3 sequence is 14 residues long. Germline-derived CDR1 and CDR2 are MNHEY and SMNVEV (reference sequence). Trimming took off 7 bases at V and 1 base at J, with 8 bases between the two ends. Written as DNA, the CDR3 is TGTGCCAGCAAGAGATCGTCTGGGGCCAACGTCCTGACTTTC. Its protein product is CASKRSSGANVLTF.

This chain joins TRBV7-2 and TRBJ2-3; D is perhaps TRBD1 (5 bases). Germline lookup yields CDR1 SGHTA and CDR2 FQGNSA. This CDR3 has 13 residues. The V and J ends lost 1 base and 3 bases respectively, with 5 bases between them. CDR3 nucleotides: TGTGCCAGCAGCTTAGACAGGACAGATACGCAGTATTTT. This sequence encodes CASSLDRTDTQYF.

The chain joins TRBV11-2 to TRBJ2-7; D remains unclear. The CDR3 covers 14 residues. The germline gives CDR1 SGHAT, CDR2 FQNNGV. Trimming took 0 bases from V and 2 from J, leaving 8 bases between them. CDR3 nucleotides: TGTGCCAGCAGCTTAGAACCCACCCCCTACGAGCAGTACTTC. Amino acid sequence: CASSLEPTPYEQYF.

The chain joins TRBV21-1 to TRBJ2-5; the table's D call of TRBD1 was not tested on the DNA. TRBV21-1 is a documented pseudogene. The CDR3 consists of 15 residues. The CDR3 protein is CASSSRPTEQETQYF. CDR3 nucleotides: TGTGCCAGCAGCAGCCGTCCGACAGAGCAAGAGACCCAGTACTTC.

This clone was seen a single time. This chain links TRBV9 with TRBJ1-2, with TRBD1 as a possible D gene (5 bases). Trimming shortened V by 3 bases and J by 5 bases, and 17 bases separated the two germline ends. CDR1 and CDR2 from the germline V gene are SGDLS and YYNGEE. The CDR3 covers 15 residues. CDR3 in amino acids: CASSEQVLTVYGYTF. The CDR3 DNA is TGTGCCAGCAGCGAACAGGTCCTCACCGTATATGGCTACACCTTC.

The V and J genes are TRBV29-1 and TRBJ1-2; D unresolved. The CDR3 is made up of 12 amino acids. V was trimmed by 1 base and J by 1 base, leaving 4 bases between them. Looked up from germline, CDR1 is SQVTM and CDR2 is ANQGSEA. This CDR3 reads CSVEGNNYGYTF. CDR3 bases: TGCAGCGTTGAAGGCAATAACTATGGCTACACCTTC.